Listed below are T cell receptor beta chains from one sample, sequenced in a study of patients and donors after allogeneic stem cell transplantation. TCRdb re-analysed the RT-PCR reads in MiXCR, keeping a single row per CDR3 protein. The data contain around 150,000 distinct CDR3 sequences, approximately 30% of them seen just once; the ten biggest clones take up 3.2%. The specimen sequenced was blood, either unsorted or a sorted T cell fraction (not recorded which). These receptors originate from a human donor who was either an allogeneic HSCT recipient or a stem cell or donor lymphocyte infusion donor (not recorded which). It is not recorded whose cells these are; they may come from a transplant donor. Both conserved end residues are part of each CDR3. D genes are given only for firm matches. Size is omitted from some rows. Given values are once, few, many or a class for expanded clones.

.,15,TRBV4-3,.,TRBJ1-4,CASSRESPRGGRLFF,TGCGCCAGCAGCCGAGAATCACCAAGGGGAGGTCGACTGTTTTTT
TRBD2,13,TRBV29-1,few,TRBJ2-3,CSVGSGSADTQYF,TGCAGCGTTGGGAGCGGGAGTGCCGATACGCAGTATTTT
.,13,TRBV7-2,many,TRBJ1-5,CASSSQTNQPQHF,TGTGCCAGCAGCTCCCAAACAAATCAGCCCCAGCATTTT
.,14,TRBV6-2/TRBV6-3,.,TRBJ2-7,CASIPRTDHYEQYF,TGTGCCAGCATCCCTCGGACAGACCACTACGAGCAGTACTTC
TRBD1,15,TRBV5-6,once,TRBJ2-5,CASSLGTGAGETQYF,TGTGCCAGCAGCTTGGGGACAGGGGCAGGAGAGACCCAGTACTTC
.,13,TRBV20-1,.,TRBJ2-7,CSAIGWASYEQYF,TGCAGTGCCATCGGTTGGGCCTCCTACGAGCAGTACTTC
TRBD2,12,TRBV29-1,.,TRBJ2-1,CSVDGLVDEQFF,TGCAGCGTTGACGGACTAGTGGATGAGCAGTTCTTC
.,15,TRBV6-5,many,TRBJ1-5,CASSLRATANQPQHF,TGTGCCAGCAGCCTACGGGCCACCGCGAATCAGCCCCAGCATTTT
.,13,TRBV28,few,TRBJ1-2,CASSRGVNYGYTF,TGTGCCAGCAGTCGAGGGGTCAACTATGGCTACACCTTC
.,16,TRBV11-2,many,TRBJ2-5,CASSLAPRRVQETQYF,TGTGCCAGCAGCTTGGCCCCCAGGAGGGTACAAGAGACCCAGTACTTC
.,16,TRBV28,few,TRBJ2-4,CASSTGTLTIQNIQYF,TGTGCCAGCAGTACCGGGACGCTAACGATCCAAAACATTCAGTACTTC
.,16,TRBV5-1,.,TRBJ2-3,CASSELPTGNTDTQYF,TGCGCCAGCAGCGAACTGCCGACAGGCAACACAGATACGCAGTATTTT
TRBD2,17,TRBV27,.,TRBJ2-7,CASSTILAGVLLHEQYF,TGTGCCAGCAGTACCATCCTAGCGGGAGTATTACTGCACGAGCAGTACTTC
.,14,TRBV27,few,TRBJ1-4,CASSLGQGSEKLFF,TGTGCCAGCAGTTTGGGGCAGGGCAGTGAAAAACTGTTTTTT
TRBD2,15,TRBV7-2,.,TRBJ2-3,CASSSGGWGTDTQYF,TGTGCCAGCAGCTCGGGAGGATGGGGGACAGATACGCAGTATTTT
.,14,TRBV4-3,few,TRBJ2-1,CASSQDPLFNEQFF,TGCGCCAGCAGCCAAGACCCTCTCTTCAATGAGCAGTTCTTC
.,15,TRBV7-3,.,TRBJ2-1,CASSLGGKSYNEQFF,TGTGCCAGCAGTTTAGGGGGTAAATCCTACAATGAGCAGTTCTTC
.,14,TRBV20-1,.,TRBJ2-1,CSAIAGFSYNEQFF,TGCAGTGCTATCGCGGGGTTCTCCTACAATGAGCAGTTCTTC
TRBD2,13,TRBV10-3,.,TRBJ2-3,CASARREGDTQYF,TGTGCCTCGGCTCGGCGGGAGGGAGATACGCAGTATTTT
.,14,TRBV6-6,few,TRBJ1-2,CASSPASLSYGYTF,TGTGCCAGCAGTCCGGCGAGCCTCAGCTATGGCTACACCTTC
.,17,TRBV20-1,.,TRBJ2-1,CSARGLGGWGPYNEQFF,TGCAGTGCTAGGGGTTTGGGCGGTTGGGGACCCTACAATGAGCAGTTCTTC
TRBD1,16,TRBV20-1,.,TRBJ1-1,CSARDRGPKMNTEAFF,TGCAGTGCTAGAGATAGGGGGCCCAAAATGAACACTGAAGCTTTCTTT
.,13,TRBV20-1,few,TRBJ1-1,CSAKRGVDTEAFF,TGCAGTGCTAAAAGAGGTGTGGACACTGAAGCTTTCTTT
.,14,TRBV6-2/TRBV6-3,few,TRBJ2-7,CASSYPEDLYEQYF,TGTGCCAGCAGTTACCCCGAGGACTTATACGAGCAGTACTTC
.,14,TRBV19,.,TRBJ1-1,CASIGQPERTEAFF,TGTGCCAGTATAGGGCAGCCCGAAAGAACTGAAGCTTTCTTT
.,14,TRBV27,.,TRBJ2-1,CASSTGTYYNEQFF,TGTGCCAGCAGTACTGGGACATACTACAATGAGCAGTTCTTC
TRBD1,14,TRBV12-3/TRBV12-4,few,TRBJ1-1,CASSPLQGGTEAFF,TGTGCCAGCAGTCCCCTACAGGGGGGCACTGAAGCTTTCTTT
.,17,TRBV3-1,few,TRBJ2-1,CASSQVAGPSSYNEQFF,TGTGCCAGCAGCCAAGTCGCCGGGCCTAGCTCCTACAATGAGCAGTTCTTC
.,15,TRBV24-1,many,TRBJ1-5,CATSEKGYSNQPQHF,TGTGCCACCAGTGAGAAGGGATATAGCAATCAGCCCCAGCATTTT
TRBD2,15,TRBV6-5,.,TRBJ2-7,CASTNGLAGGREQYF,TGTGCCAGCACCAACGGGCTAGCGGGAGGAAGAGAGCAGTACTTC
.,15,TRBV28,.,TRBJ1-4,CASSFGGTTNEKLFF,TGTGCCAGCAGTTTTGGAGGGACAACTAATGAAAAACTGTTTTTT
TRBD1,12,TRBV7-9,few,TRBJ1-2,CASSLEDRAYTF,TGTGCCAGCAGCTTGGAAGACAGGGCCTACACCTTC
TRBD1,18,TRBV24-1,.,TRBJ2-3,CATSDPLPRTGSTDTQYF,TGTGCCACCAGTGACCCCCTGCCACGGACAGGGAGCACAGATACGCAGTATTTT
.,14,TRBV7-2,few,TRBJ1-6,CASSLTAGVSPLHF,TGTGCCAGCAGCCTGACGGCCGGGGTTTCACCCCTCCACTTT
.,15,TRBV5-1,.,TRBJ2-2,CASSLADVNTGELFF,TGCGCCAGCAGCTTGGCGGACGTGAACACCGGGGAGCTGTTTTTT
TRBD1,15,TRBV7-8,.,TRBJ1-5,CASSSTWTGNQPQHF,TGTGCCAGCAGCTCGACGTGGACAGGGAATCAGCCCCAGCATTTT
.,15,TRBV4-3,few,TRBJ1-1,CASSQDQGEDTEAFF,TGCGCCAGCAGCCAAGATCAAGGGGAAGACACTGAAGCTTTCTTT
.,15,TRBV4-2,.,TRBJ2-1,CASSHPGTTYNEQFF,TGTGCCAGCAGCCATCCCGGGACAACCTACAATGAGCAGTTCTTC
TRBD2,16,TRBV6-5,.,TRBJ2-5,CASRGTSGRARETQYF,TGTGCCAGCAGGGGGACTAGCGGGAGGGCCAGGGAGACCCAGTACTTC
TRBD1,13,TRBV6-5,many,TRBJ1-5,CASSRTGHQPQHF,TGTGCCAGCAGTAGGACAGGGCACCAGCCCCAGCATTTT
.,15,TRBV21-1,many,TRBJ1-1,CASIPGQTLNTEAFF,TGTGCCAGCATCCCGGGACAGACATTGAACACTGAAGCTTTCTTT
TRBD1,16,TRBV12-5,few,TRBJ2-2,CASGHSGTGGSGELFF,TGTGCTAGTGGTCATTCCGGGACAGGGGGCTCCGGGGAGCTGTTTTTT
TRBD1,15,TRBV7-9,.,TRBJ1-1,CASSVSGGANTEAFF,TGTGCCAGCAGCGTCTCAGGGGGGGCGAACACTGAAGCTTTCTTT
TRBD2,17,TRBV15,few,TRBJ2-7,CATSRSGLAEPLYEQYF,TGTGCCACCAGCAGATCGGGACTAGCGGAACCCCTTTACGAGCAGTACTTC
TRBD1,15,TRBV6-1,few,TRBJ2-4,CASLKGETGGNIQYF,TGTGCCAGCTTGAAAGGGGAGACAGGGGGGAACATTCAGTACTTC
.,13,TRBV5-1,few,TRBJ1-5,CASSLVQEGPQHF,TGCGCCAGCAGCTTGGTCCAGGAAGGGCCCCAGCATTTT
TRBD1,14,TRBV4-3,.,TRBJ2-7,CASSQDTQGIEQYF,TGCGCCAGCAGCCAAGATACACAGGGGATCGAGCAGTACTTC
.,16,TRBV4-2,.,TRBJ1-3,CASSQTTGLPGNTIYF,TGTGCCAGCAGCCAAACCACAGGGTTGCCTGGAAACACCATATATTTT
.,16,TRBV5-1,many,TRBJ1-1,CASSFTGVGDEAEAFF,TGCGCCAGCAGCTTCACCGGAGTCGGGGATGAGGCGGAAGCTTTCTTT
.,13,TRBV27,few,TRBJ1-4,CASSSHGEAKLFF,TGTGCCAGCAGTTCGCACGGGGAGGCAAAACTGTTTTTT
TRBD1,14,TRBV18,.,TRBJ1-5,CASSPQDRSQPQHF,TGTGCCAGCTCACCGCAGGACAGGTCTCAGCCCCAGCATTTT
TRBD2,16,TRBV11-1,few,TRBJ2-1,CASSLATGGIYNEQFF,TGTGCCAGCAGCTTAGCAACGGGAGGAATCTACAATGAGCAGTTCTTC
.,14,TRBV7-6,once,TRBJ2-3,CASSPIPLTDTQYF,TGTGCCAGCAGTCCCATCCCTCTCACAGATACGCAGTATTTT
.,11,TRBV20-1,.,TRBJ2-7,CSARDGYEQYF,TGCAGTGCTAGAGATGGTTACGAGCAGTACTTC
.,14,TRBV20-1,few,TRBJ1-1,CSASPGSLNTEAFF,TGCAGTGCCTCACCGGGATCCCTGAACACTGAAGCTTTCTTT